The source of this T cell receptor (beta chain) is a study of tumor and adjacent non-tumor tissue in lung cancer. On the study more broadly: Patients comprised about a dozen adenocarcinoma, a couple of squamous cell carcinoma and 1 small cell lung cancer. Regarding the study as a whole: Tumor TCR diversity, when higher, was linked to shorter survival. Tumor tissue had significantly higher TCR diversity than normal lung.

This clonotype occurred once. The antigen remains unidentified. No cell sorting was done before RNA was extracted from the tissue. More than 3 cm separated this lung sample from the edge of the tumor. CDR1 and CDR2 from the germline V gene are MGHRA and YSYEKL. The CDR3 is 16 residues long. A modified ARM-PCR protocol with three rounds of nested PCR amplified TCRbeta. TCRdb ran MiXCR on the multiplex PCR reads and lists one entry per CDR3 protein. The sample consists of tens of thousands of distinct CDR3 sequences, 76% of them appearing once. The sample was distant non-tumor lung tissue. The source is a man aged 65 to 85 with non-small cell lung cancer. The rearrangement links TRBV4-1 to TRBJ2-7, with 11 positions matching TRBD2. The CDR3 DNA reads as TGCGTCAGGAACCGGACACTAGCGGGAGAGCGGGACGAGCAGTACTTC. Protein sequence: CVRNRTLAGERDEQYF.